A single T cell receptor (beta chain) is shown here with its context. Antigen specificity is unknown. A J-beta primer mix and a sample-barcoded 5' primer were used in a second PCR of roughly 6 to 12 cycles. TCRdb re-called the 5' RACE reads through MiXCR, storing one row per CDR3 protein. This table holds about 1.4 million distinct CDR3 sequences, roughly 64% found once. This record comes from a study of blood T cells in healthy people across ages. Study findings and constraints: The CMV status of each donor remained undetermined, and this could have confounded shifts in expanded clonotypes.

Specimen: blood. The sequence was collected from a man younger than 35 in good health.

The CDR3 here is CASSIRPEDTEAFF. CDR3 nucleotides: TGTGCCAGCAGCATTAGGCCCGAGGACACTGAAGCTTTCTTT. The chain recombines TRBV14 with TRBJ1-1; D is unresolved. The germline V gene has CDR1 SGHDN and CDR2 FVKESK. Trimming removed 5 bases from V and 3 bases from J, with 13 bases in between. There are 14 residues in the CDR3. The variable domain in full, with the rest retrieved from reference TRBV14 and TRBJ1-1, is EAGVTQFPSHSVIEKGQTVTLRCDPISGHDNLYWYRRVMGKEIKFLLHFVKESKQDESGMPNNRFLAERTGGTYSTLKVQPAELEDSGVYFCASSIRPEDTEAFFGQGTRLTVV.